A single sample gave rise to the 10 T cell receptor beta chains below, sequenced in a study of cytomegalovirus exposure and HLA in healthy donors. PCR primers comprised 60 Vbeta and 13 Jbeta primers. Generated by immunoSEQ multiplex PCR, the TCRdb table keeps only in-frame clones and is missing some. The sample yields about 160,000 clones, about 85% seen once. Specimen: PBMCs. These receptors were collected from a human donor in good health.

This clone was recorded a few times. This rearrangement joins TRBV20-1 to TRBJ2-3, with D perhaps TRBD2 (5 bases). Trimming pared 6 bases from V and 6 bases from J, leaving 7 bases between. Germline V gene lookup returns CDR1 DFQATT and CDR2 SNEGSKA (reference sequence). This CDR3 region has 10 residues. CDR3 nucleotides: TGCAGTGCACTAGTGGATACGCAGTATTTT. It codes for CSALVDTQYF.

This sequence joins TRBV11-3 and TRBJ1-1; D ambiguous. The ends were cut back, 4 bases at V and 0 bases at J, with 6 bases in the middle. The CDR3 has 13 residues. Per germline, CDR1 SGHNT and CDR2 YENEEA. This chain's CDR3 is CASSYSLNTEAFF. In DNA, the CDR3 is TGTGCCAGCAGCTACAGCTTGAACACTGAAGCTTTCTTT.

The chain has TRBV7-8 and TRBJ2-5; 8 bases are shared with TRBD1. V shed 5 bases, J shed 1 base, and the junction held 3 bases outside the gene matches. Germline loops: CDR1 SGHVS, CDR2 FQNEAQ. This CDR3 has 14 residues. CDR3 sequence (DNA): TGTGCCAGCAGCGTCGGACAGGGCCAAGAGACCCAGTACTTC. Amino acids: CASSVGQGQETQYF.

The J gene is TRBJ1-3, the V gene TRBV27; D may be TRBD1 (6 bases). CDR3 length: 15 amino acids. The V gene lost 4 bases and the J gene lost 4 bases, with 14 bases spanning the gap. CDR1 MNHEY and CDR2 SMNVEV come from the germline V gene (reference sequence). DNA for the CDR3: TGTGCCAGCAGTTCGAACCAGGGGTCCGGAAACACCATATATTTT. It yields the protein CASSSNQGSGNTIYF.

This clone appeared once. CDR3 bases: TGTGCCAGCAGCTTCCTGGGCGGGAATCAGCCCCAGCATTTT. Translation gives CASSFLGGNQPQHF. V is TRBV7-2 and J is TRBJ1-5; D is unclear. Germline values: CDR1 SGHTA, CDR2 FQGNSA. The germline V and J ends were trimmed by 3 bases and 4 bases, with 10 bases remaining between them. The CDR3 extends over 14 amino acids.

The chain has TRBV29-1 and TRBJ1-5; D remains unclear. V gave up 8 bases and J gave up 4 bases, with 12 bases separating them. Germline V gene lookup returns CDR1 SQVTM and CDR2 ANQGSEA. CDR3 length: 12 amino acids. The CDR3 loop is CSPDPGNQPQHF. CDR3 DNA: TGCAGCCCTGATCCCGGGAATCAGCCCCAGCATTTT.

This clone occurred once. The chain carries TRBV7-9 and TRBJ2-5; D uncertain. V was pared by 5 bases and J by 6 bases, with 13 bases between. CDR1 is SEHNR and CDR2 is FQNEAQ in the germline V gene (reference sequence). The CDR3 is 13 residues long. In DNA, the CDR3 is TGTGCCAGCAGCGCATCTATCGCGAAGACCCAGTACTTC. It specifies CASSASIAKTQYF.

The chain links TRBV14 to TRBJ1-1, with D possibly TRBD1 on 6 matching bases. There are 17 residues in the CDR3. V dropped 0 bases and J dropped 0 bases, with 14 bases sitting between them. The V gene's germline CDR1 is SGHDN and CDR2 FVKESK. The CDR3 DNA reads as TGTGCCAGCAGCCAAGATTACAGGGCAGGCATGAACACTGAAGCTTTCTTT. Residues: CASSQDYRAGMNTEAFF.

The rearrangement uses TRBV7-9 and TRBJ2-5, with D hard to call. The J call may be mistaken, given a closer DNA end match to TRBJ2-7. CDR1 SEHNR and CDR2 FQNEAQ come from the germline V gene (reference sequence). The CDR3 totals 13 residues. This CDR3 is CASDSLASYEQYF. As DNA, the CDR3 is TGTGCCAGCGACTCTCTGGCGAGCTACGAGCAGTACTTC.

Only a few counts were recorded for this clone. The chain recombines TRBV4-2 with TRBJ2-1, with 7 bases lining up with TRBD2. Germline loops: CDR1 LGHNA, CDR2 YNFKEQ. J was trimmed by 15 bases and V by 2 bases; bases with no gene match: 10. The CDR3 runs to 13 residues. CDR3 sequence (DNA): TGTGCCAGCAGCCAACATGAGACTAGCCCCCGGTTCTTC. Translation: CASSQHETSPRFF.